This T cell receptor beta chain was recorded in a study of cytomegalovirus exposure and HLA in healthy donors. Looked up from germline, CDR1 is LGHNA and CDR2 is YSLEER. This CDR3 contains 14 residues. V lost 5 bases, J lost 7 bases, and 14 bases lay in between. The PCR contained 60 Vbeta and 13 Jbeta primers. The data were produced by immunoSEQ multiplex PCR, yet TCRdb's version contains in-frame clones alone and is incomplete. The profile shows roughly 170,000 clones, just under 80% of them singletons. This clone has only one observation. The J gene is TRBJ2-2, the V gene TRBV4-3, with D maybe TRBD2 (6 bases). The sequence came from a man aged 30 to 45 in good health and CMV-seronegative. The sequencing input was PBMCs. The CDR3 DNA is TGCGCCAGCAGCTTGGGTCTAGCGCGCGGGGAGCTGTTTTTT. Encoded protein: CASSLGLARGELFF.